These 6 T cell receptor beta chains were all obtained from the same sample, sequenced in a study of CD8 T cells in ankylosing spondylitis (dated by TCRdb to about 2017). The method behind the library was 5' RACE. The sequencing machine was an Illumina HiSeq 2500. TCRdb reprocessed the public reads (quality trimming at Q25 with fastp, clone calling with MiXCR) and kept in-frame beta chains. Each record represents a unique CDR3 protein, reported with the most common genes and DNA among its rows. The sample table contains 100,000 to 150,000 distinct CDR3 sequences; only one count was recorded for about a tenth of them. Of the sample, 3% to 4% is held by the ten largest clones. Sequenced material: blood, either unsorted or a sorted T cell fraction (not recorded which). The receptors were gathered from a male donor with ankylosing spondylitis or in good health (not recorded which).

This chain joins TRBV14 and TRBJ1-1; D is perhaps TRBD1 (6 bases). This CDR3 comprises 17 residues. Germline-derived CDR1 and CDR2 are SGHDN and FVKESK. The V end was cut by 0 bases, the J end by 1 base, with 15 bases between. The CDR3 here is CASSQDPGQLTNTEAFF. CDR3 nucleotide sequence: TGTGCCAGCAGCCAAGATCCCGGACAGCTTACGAACACTGAAGCTTTCTTT.

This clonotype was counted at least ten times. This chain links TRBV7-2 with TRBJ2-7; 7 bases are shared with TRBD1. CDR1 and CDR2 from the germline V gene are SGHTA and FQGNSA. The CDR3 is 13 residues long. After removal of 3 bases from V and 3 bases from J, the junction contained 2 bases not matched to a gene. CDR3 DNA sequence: TGTGCCAGCAGCTTCAACAGGGGCTACGAGCAGTACTTC. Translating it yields CASSFNRGYEQYF.

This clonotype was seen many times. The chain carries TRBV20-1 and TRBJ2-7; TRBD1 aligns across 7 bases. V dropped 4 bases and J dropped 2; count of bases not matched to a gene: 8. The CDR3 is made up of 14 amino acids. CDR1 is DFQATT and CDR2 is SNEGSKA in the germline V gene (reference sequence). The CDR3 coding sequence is TGCAGTGCTACGTTATTGGGGACAGCCTACGAGCAGTACTTC. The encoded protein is CSATLLGTAYEQYF.

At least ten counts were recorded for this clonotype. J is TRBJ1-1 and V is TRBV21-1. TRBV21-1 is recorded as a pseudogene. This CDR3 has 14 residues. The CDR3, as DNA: TGTGCCAGCAGCAAAGTGGGCATGAACACTGAAGCTTTCTTT. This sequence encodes CASSKVGMNTEAFF.

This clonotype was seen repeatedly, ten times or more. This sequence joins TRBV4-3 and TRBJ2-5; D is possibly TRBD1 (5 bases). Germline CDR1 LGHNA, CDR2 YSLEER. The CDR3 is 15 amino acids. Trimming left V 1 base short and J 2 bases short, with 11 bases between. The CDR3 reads CASSQVTARQETQYF. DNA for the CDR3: TGCGCCAGCAGCCAAGTGACAGCCCGTCAAGAGACCCAGTACTTC.

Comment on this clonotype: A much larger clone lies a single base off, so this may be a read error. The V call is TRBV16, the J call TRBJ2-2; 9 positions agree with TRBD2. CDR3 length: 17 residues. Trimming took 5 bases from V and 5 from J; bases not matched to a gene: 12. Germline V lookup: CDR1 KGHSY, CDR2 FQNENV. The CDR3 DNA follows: TGTGCCAGCAGCGTCGGACTAGCGAGAGGGCCGACCGGGGAGCTGTTTTTT. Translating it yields CASSVGLARGPTGELFF.